Detailed here is one TCR beta chain. The repertoire was sequenced with immunoSEQ multiplex PCR; TCRdb's copy has only in-frame clones and lacks some. The profile shows 250,000 to 300,000 clones, approximately 94% of them singletons. This sample is drawn from a study of T cell responses to AZD1222 COVID-19 vaccine. The CDR3 consists of 10 residues. Sequenced material: peripheral blood, taken 28 days after the second AZD1222 dose. The receptor was derived from an adult who received the AZD1222 COVID-19 vaccine. The chain uses TRBV21-1 and TRBJ2-7; the table calls TRBD2, which could not be checked here. TRBV21-1 is marked as a pseudogene. In DNA form, the CDR3 reads TGTGGGCGGGAACCCTACGAGCAGTACTTC. Its protein is CGREPYEQYF.